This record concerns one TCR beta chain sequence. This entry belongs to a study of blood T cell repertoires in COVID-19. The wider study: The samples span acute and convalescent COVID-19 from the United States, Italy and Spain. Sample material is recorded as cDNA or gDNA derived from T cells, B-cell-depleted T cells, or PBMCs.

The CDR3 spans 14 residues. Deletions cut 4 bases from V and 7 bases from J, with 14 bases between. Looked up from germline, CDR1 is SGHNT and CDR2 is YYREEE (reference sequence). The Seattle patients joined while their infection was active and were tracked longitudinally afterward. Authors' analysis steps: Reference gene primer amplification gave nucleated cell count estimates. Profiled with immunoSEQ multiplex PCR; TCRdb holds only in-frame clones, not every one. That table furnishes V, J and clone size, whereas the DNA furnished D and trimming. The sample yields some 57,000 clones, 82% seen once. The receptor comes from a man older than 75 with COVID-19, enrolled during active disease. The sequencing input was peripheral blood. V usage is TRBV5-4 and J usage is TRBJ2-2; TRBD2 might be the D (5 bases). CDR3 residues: CASSPGIGDGELFF. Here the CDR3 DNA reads TGTGCCAGCAGCCCGGGGATCGGGGACGGGGAGCTGTTTTTT.